Below, 12 T cell receptor beta chains from the same sample are listed, as sequenced in a study of T cells in localized non-small cell lung cancer (dated by TCRdb to 2020 to 2021). The protocol used for the library was the immunoSEQ multiplex PCR assay. As stored in TCRdb, this immuneACCESS dataset retains in-frame rearrangements with V and J assigned. A fraction of the clones does not appear; measured against another copy, unresolved V genes explain less than half of the discrepancy, and the remainder lacks a known reason. The sample contains fewer than 35,000 clones, 91% of them found a single time. The ten most abundant clones make up approximately 5% of the sample. Sequences were derived from PBMCs, sampled before any cancer treatment. These receptors all stem from a man between 35 and 75 years old with stage II lung adenocarcinoma.

The V gene is TRBV5-6, the J gene TRBJ1-5; TRBD1 is a possible D gene (6 bases). CDR1 and CDR2 (germline): SGHDT, YYEEEE. Trimming took 5 bases from V and 7 from J, leaving 13 bases between them. This CDR3 is built from 13 residues. CDR3: CASSNRELQPQHF. The CDR3 DNA sequence: TGTGCCAGCAGTAACAGGGAGCTGCAGCCCCAGCATTTT.

The chain combines TRBV27 with TRBJ1-5; 9 positions agree with TRBD1. Germline V lookup: CDR1 MNHEY, CDR2 SMNVEV (reference sequence). The V segment lost 5 bases and the J segment 2 bases; nucleotides outside the gene matches: 7. CDR3 length: 16 amino acids. The CDR3: CASSVTGGFGNQPQHF. CDR3 sequence (DNA): TGTGCCAGCAGTGTGACAGGGGGGTTTGGCAATCAGCCCCAGCATTTT.

The chain employs TRBV11-3 and TRBJ2-1; 14 bases are shared with TRBD2. V shed 5 bases, J shed 6 bases, and the junction held 6 bases outside the gene matches. CDR1 is SGHNT, CDR2 YENEEA, per germline. This CDR3 is 16 amino acids long. The CDR3 loop reads CASSVAGLAGANEQFF. The CDR3 DNA is TGTGCCAGCAGCGTTGCGGGACTAGCGGGAGCCAATGAGCAGTTCTTC.

The V gene is TRBV27, the J gene TRBJ2-5; a possible D gene is TRBD2 (6 bases). This CDR3 has 13 amino acids. V dropped 3 bases and J dropped 7 bases, with 12 bases sitting between them. The germline V gene encodes CDR1 MNHEY and CDR2 SMNVEV (reference sequence). In nucleotides, the CDR3 is TGTGCCAGCAGTTTCGGAGCGGGTCGGACCCAGTACTTC. Its protein product is CASSFGAGRTQYF.

The chain couples TRBV18 to TRBJ1-2; 7 bases align to TRBD1. This CDR3 comprises 17 residues. Germline loops: CDR1 KGHSH, CDR2 LQKENI. V lost 2 bases and J lost 2; bases outside the gene matches: 11. The CDR3 reads CASSPVGPGGPNYGYTF. In DNA, the CDR3 is TGTGCCAGCTCACCAGTCGGGCCAGGGGGTCCGAACTATGGCTACACCTTC.

The V call is TRBV28, the J call TRBJ1-2; TRBD1 might be the D (6 bases). From germline, CDR1 is MDHEN and CDR2 SYDVKM. Trimming left V 8 bases short and J 2 bases short, with 18 bases between. The CDR3 loop spans 15 amino acids. The CDR3 sequence is CASWGLTENNYGYTF. The CDR3 region has the DNA TGTGCCAGCTGGGGGCTGACGGAAAACAACTATGGCTACACCTTC.

V and J are TRBV27 and TRBJ2-1; 7 bases fit TRBD1. The germline gives CDR1 MNHEY, CDR2 SMNVEV (reference sequence). V was clipped by 5 bases and J by 6 bases; unmatched bases: 7. The CDR3 loop spans 14 amino acids. This chain's CDR3 is CASSRPDRLNEQFF. The CDR3 bases are TGTGCCAGCAGTCGCCCGGACAGGCTCAATGAGCAGTTCTTC.

This chain uses TRBV7-2 with TRBJ2-3; D is ambiguous. Germline V gives CDR1 SGHTA, CDR2 FQGNSA. V lost 5 bases and J 2 bases, leaving 17 bases between the germline ends. This CDR3 is 16 amino acids long. CDR3 residues: CASSTLGPTTTDTQYF. The CDR3, as DNA: TGTGCCAGCAGCACGTTAGGGCCTACAACCACAGATACGCAGTATTTT.

This chain connects TRBV6-4 to TRBJ2-5; 12 bases fit TRBD2. Germline loops: CDR1 MRHNA, CDR2 SNTAGT. This CDR3 has 18 amino acids. Trimming took 0 bases from V and 3 from J; bases not matched to a gene: 8. In DNA, the CDR3 is TGTGCCAGCAGTGACTCGAGGGCTAGCGGGAGGGCCGAAGAGACCCAGTACTTC. This translates into CASSDSRASGRAEETQYF.

This clone was detected a few times. The chain's CDR3 is CASSLTLAGRLDTQYF. The CDR3 nucleotides are TGTGCCAGCAGCCTCACACTAGCGGGCAGGTTGGATACGCAGTATTTT. The gene calls are TRBV7-9 and TRBJ2-3, with 9 bases that match TRBD2. The CDR3 length is 16 residues. The V and J ends lost 5 bases and 6 bases, in that order; junction bases with no gene match: 12. CDR1 and CDR2 from the germline V gene are SEHNR and FQNEAQ (reference sequence).

V and J are TRBV11-2 and TRBJ2-1, with 7 nucleotides matching TRBD1. Germline V gives CDR1 SGHAT, CDR2 FQNNGV. CDR3 length: 12 residues. V lost 5 bases and J lost 10; bases outside the gene matches: 5. The CDR3 protein is CASSMDRFEQFF. CDR3 bases: TGTGCCAGCAGCATGGACAGGTTCGAGCAGTTCTTC.

This chain joins TRBV20-1 and TRBJ2-5; D not certain. Trimming left V 2 bases short and J 4 bases short, with 5 bases between. The CDR3 totals 11 residues. Germline values: CDR1 DFQATT, CDR2 SNEGSKA (reference sequence). The CDR3 region has the DNA TGCAGTGCTAGATTCGGAGAGACCCAGTACTTC. Protein: CSARFGETQYF.